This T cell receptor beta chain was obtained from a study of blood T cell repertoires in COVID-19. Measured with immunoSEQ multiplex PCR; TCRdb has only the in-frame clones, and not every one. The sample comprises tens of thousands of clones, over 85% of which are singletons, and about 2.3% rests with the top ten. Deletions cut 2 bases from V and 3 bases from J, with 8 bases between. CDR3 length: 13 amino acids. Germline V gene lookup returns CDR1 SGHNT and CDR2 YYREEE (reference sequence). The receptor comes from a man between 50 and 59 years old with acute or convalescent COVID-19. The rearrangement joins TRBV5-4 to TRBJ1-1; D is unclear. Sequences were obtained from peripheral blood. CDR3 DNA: TGTGCCAGCAGCTTCAACGGTGACACTGAAGCTTTCTTT. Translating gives CASSFNGDTEAFF.